This T cell receptor (beta chain) was documented in a study of a mutant IDH1 vaccine in newly diagnosed glioma. Across the study: Patients underwent eight vaccinations, which took place in weeks 1, 3, 5, 7, 11, 15, 19 and 23. Therapy received beforehand was radiotherapy, temozolomide, or both, with most patients given both.

Study-level findings and limits: Across multiple MHC alleles, around 92% of patients had vaccine-induced responses.

Of note for this clone: Its antigen is not identified.

Assay used: immunoSEQ multiplex PCR; TCRdb lists only in-frame clones, some missing. The sample holds around 60,000 clones, around 91% seen once. J was trimmed by 3 bases and V by 6 bases; bases with no gene match: 5. The CDR3 spans 15 residues. Per the germline V gene, CDR1 is WSHSY and CDR2 is SAAADI. Time point: week 11, during vaccination. In every dose of vaccine, 300 ug of mutant IDH1 20-mer peptide was given alongside topical imiquimod. The material sequenced was PBMCs, taken from a glioma patient whose treatment included an IDH1 peptide vaccine. This rearrangement joins TRBV10-2 to TRBJ2-2; 9 positions agree with TRBD2. This TCR was sampled from a man aged 35-49 years with glioma. The CDR3 loop is CASSLAGRDTGELFF. The DNA of the CDR3 is TGCGCCAGCAGCCTAGCGGGGCGGGACACCGGGGAGCTGTTTTTT.